This T cell receptor (beta chain) is drawn from a study of CXCR3-negative and CXCR3-positive naive CD8 T cells. Study-level points and caveats: CXCR3-negative naive cells had less hydrophobic TRB CDR3s than did CXCR3-positive naive cells.

Of note for this clonotype: Its antigen is not known.

Germline V gene data show CDR1 as SEHNR and CDR2 as FQNEAQ (reference sequence). This CDR3 region has 13 residues. Libraries were UMI-labeled 5' RACE TRB cDNA. TCRdb reprocessed the 5' RACE reads; each CDR3 protein has one entry and no DNA is given. The sample table includes approximately 6,900 distinct CDR3 sequences. This receptor was obtained from a human donor in good health. Some clones in this sample may be carry-over from other donors' samples. Material for sequencing was naive CXCR3+ CD8+ T cells from blood. Subset of the sample: CD45RO-CCR7+CD27+CD95- naive CD8+ T cells expressing CXCR3 (TNR3+). This chain joins TRBV7-9 and TRBJ2-1; checking the TCRdb D call of TRBD1 is not possible without DNA. The CDR3 loop reads CASSPDRGNEQFF.